What follows are 23 T cell receptor beta chains derived from one specimen sequenced in a study of T cell repertoires in cytomegalovirus infection (dated by TCRdb to about 2019). The sequencer was an Illumina HiSeq 1500. TCRdb ran its own pipeline on the public reads, namely fastp trimming at Q25 and MiXCR clone calling, and kept in-frame beta chains. Rows merge per CDR3 protein into single entries with the most common DNA and genes. Across this sample there are about 220,000 distinct CDR3 sequences, with roughly 34% seen only once. The top ten hold 55% to 70% of the sample. In light of the paper, this sample's treatment or condition label describes: in vitro stimulation with specific CMV peptide epitopes to enrich CMV-specific T cells. No cognate antigen is known for these TCRs. Sequences were derived from CD8+ T cells from cultured PBMCs, sampled from culture after CMV antigen stimulation. The receptors stem from a human donor in good health (CMV status not recorded). Some clones in this sample may be carry-over from other donors' samples.

This chain joins TRBV9 and TRBJ2-7; 7 bases map to TRBD1. Germline trimming cut 0 bases from V and 3 bases from J; bases unmatched to any gene: 6. The CDR3 loop spans 15 amino acids. From germline, CDR1 is SGDLS and CDR2 YYNGEE. The DNA of the CDR3 is TGTGCCAGCAGCGTAGCCGACAGGGTTGTCTACGAGCAGTACTTC. Translated, it gives CASSVADRVVYEQYF.

The sample holds a few counts of this clonotype. V and J are TRBV7-8 and TRBJ2-1; 9 bases are a match to TRBD1. J was trimmed by 4 bases and V by 7 bases; bases with no gene match: 8. The CDR3 has 15 residues. The germline V gene encodes CDR1 SGHVS and CDR2 FQNEAQ. The DNA of the CDR3 is TGTGCCAGCAAGCAAGGGGACAGGGCTTACAATGAGCAGTTCTTC. Residues: CASKQGDRAYNEQFF.

The chain has TRBV6-8 and TRBJ2-1, with 8 bases aligning to TRBD2. The germline gives CDR1 MNHGY, CDR2 SAAAGT. The V gene end was trimmed by 0 bases and the J gene end by 8 bases; junction bases not matched to a gene: 6. The CDR3 is made up of 15 amino acids. The CDR3 sequence is CASSYSPGGPDEQFF. The DNA of the CDR3 is TGTGCCAGCAGTTACTCTCCGGGAGGGCCTGATGAGCAGTTCTTC.

The table lists this clonotype with a few counts. This chain links TRBV7-9 with TRBJ2-1, with 12 nucleotides matching TRBD2. Germline values: CDR1 SEHNR, CDR2 FQNEAQ (reference sequence). The CDR3 length is 16 residues. The J segment lost 4 bases and the V segment lost 3 bases, leaving 4 bases of the junction unmatched. The CDR3 spells CASSFSSGGDYNEQFF. Written as DNA, the CDR3 is TGTGCCAGCAGCTTTTCTAGCGGGGGGGATTACAATGAGCAGTTCTTC.

The gene calls are TRBV7-1 and TRBJ2-2; tentative D call: TRBD1 (6 bases). TRBV7-1 is classed as an ORF, of uncertain function. The CDR3 spans 13 residues. The V end lost 10 bases, the J end lost 0 bases, and 9 bases lay between the germline ends. The CDR3 spells CAKGDTNTGELFF. CDR3 DNA: TGTGCCAAGGGGGATACGAACACCGGGGAGCTGTTTTTT.

This rearrangement joins TRBV29-1 to TRBJ2-2; 9 bases line up with TRBD1. The CDR3 runs to 14 residues. Germline CDR1 SQVTM, CDR2 ANQGSEA. V was pared by 5 bases and J by 2 bases, with 3 bases of the junction left unmatched. In nucleotides, the CDR3 is TGCAGCGTTCCGGACAGGGGAAACACCGGGGAGCTGTTTTTT. This encodes CSVPDRGNTGELFF.

As concerns this clonotype: Compared with germline, one end of the junction differs, possibly owing to a read error. The rearrangement links TRBV7-7 to TRBJ2-7; D is unclear. Germline CDR1 and CDR2: SSHAT and FNYEAQ (reference sequence). The CDR3 loop spans 15 amino acids. The CDR3 DNA sequence: TGTGCTAGCAGCTTAGAGTACAGCAGCTCCTACGAGCAGTACTTC. Encoded protein: CASSLEYSSSYEQYF.

This clonotype was detected only a few times. The rearrangement uses TRBV30 and TRBJ2-6, with 11 bases matching TRBD1. CDR1 and CDR2 (germline): GTSNPN, SVGIG (reference sequence). The CDR3 runs 17 residues. V was clipped by 4 bases and J by 2 bases; unmatched bases: 7. CDR3 sequence (DNA): TGTGCCTGGAAAAGGGGACAGGGGGGGCCTGGGGCCAACGTCCTGACTTTC. Protein sequence: CAWKRGQGGPGANVLTF.

The CDR3: CASSEKSRGPRKAHNEQFF. The CDR3 region has the DNA TGCGCCAGCAGTGAAAAGAGCAGAGGCCCAAGGAAGGCTCACAATGAGCAGTTCTTC. The chain employs TRBV10-2 and TRBJ2-1; D ambiguous. V was clipped by 3 bases and J by 5 bases, with 26 bases between them. Germline lookup yields CDR1 WSHSY and CDR2 SAAADI. CDR3 size: 19 residues.

This clonotype was counted many times. The chain has TRBV7-3 and TRBJ2-1; D not certain. Per germline, CDR1 SGHTA and CDR2 FQGTGA. The length of the CDR3 is 13 residues. With 2 bases removed from V and 6 bases from J, the gap between germline ends came to 8 bases. The chain's CDR3 is CASSLGYTNEQFF. The CDR3 DNA reads TGTGCCAGCAGCTTAGGATATACCAATGAGCAGTTCTTC.

The chain joins TRBV29-1 to TRBJ2-6; the D gene is possibly TRBD1 (7 bases). The germline V gene has CDR1 SQVTM and CDR2 ANQGSEA. The length of the CDR3 is 15 residues. V gave up 6 bases and J gave up 0 bases, with 12 bases separating them. In DNA form, the CDR3 reads TGCAGCGTGGAGGGACAGCCCTCTGGGGCCAACGTCCTGACTTTC. Protein sequence: CSVEGQPSGANVLTF.

The rearrangement links TRBV28 to TRBJ2-7; 7 bases line up with TRBD1. Trimming cost V 4 bases and J 0 bases; bases outside gene matches: 3. This CDR3 has 14 amino acids. The germline V gene encodes CDR1 MDHEN and CDR2 SYDVKM. The chain's CDR3 is CASSSGDSSYEQYF. Written as DNA, the CDR3 is TGTGCCAGCAGTTCAGGGGACAGCTCCTACGAGCAGTACTTC.

This chain joins TRBV7-2 and TRBJ2-1, with D possibly TRBD1 on 5 matching bases. Germline assignment: CDR1 SGHTA and CDR2 FQGNSA. V lost 2 bases to trimming and J lost 4 bases, with 12 bases between them. The CDR3 runs to 15 residues. CDR3 in DNA: TGTGCCAGCAGCTTAAAGGGGTTAGGGTACAATGAGCAGTTCTTC. Translation: CASSLKGLGYNEQFF.

The chain carries TRBV28 and TRBJ1-2; D perhaps matches TRBD1 (6 bases). Trimming removed 8 bases from V and 2 bases from J, with 15 bases in between. CDR1 and CDR2 from the germline V gene are MDHEN and SYDVKM. The CDR3 spans 14 residues. CDR3 nucleotide sequence: TGTGCCAGCGCCCGCGGACAGAGCAACTATGGCTACACCTTC. It yields the protein CASARGQSNYGYTF.

The chain links TRBV7-9 to TRBJ2-1; TRBD2 matches at 9 bases. This CDR3 region has 15 residues. Trimming took 1 base from V and 7 from J; bases not matched to a gene: 5. CDR1 and CDR2 from the germline V gene are SEHNR and FQNEAQ (reference sequence). The CDR3 reads CASSLEAGGRNEQFF. The CDR3 region has the DNA TGTGCCAGCAGCTTAGAAGCGGGAGGAAGGAATGAGCAGTTCTTC. The full variable domain, rest sourced from reference TRBV7-9 and TRBJ2-1, is DTGVSQNPRHKITKRGQNVTFRCDPISEHNRLYWYRQTLGQGPEFLTYFQNEAQLEKSRLLSDRFSAERPKGSFSTLEIQRTEQGDSAMYLCASSLEAGGRNEQFFGPGTRLTVL.

J is TRBJ1-5 and V is TRBV19; D is undetermined. Looked up from germline, CDR1 is LNHDA and CDR2 is SQIVND (reference sequence). The V end was cut by 5 bases, the J end by 11 bases, with 19 bases between. This CDR3 is built from 14 residues. The CDR3 nucleotides are TGTGCCAGTAGTGCTCCGGACGGAAACGGGGCCCAGCATTTT. Encoded protein: CASSAPDGNGAQHF.

The chain is built from TRBV20-1 and TRBJ1-1; the D gene is possibly TRBD1 (6 bases). CDR1 is DFQATT and CDR2 is SNEGSKA in the germline V gene (reference sequence). This CDR3 region has 15 residues. V was pared by 2 bases and J by 1 base, with 14 bases between. In DNA, the CDR3 is TGCAGTGCTAGAAGAAGAACAGGGCGGAACACTGAAGCTTTCTTT. Amino acids: CSARRRTGRNTEAFF.

V and J are TRBV7-6 and TRBJ1-2; TRBD1 matches 10 bases. This CDR3 has 16 residues. J lost 9 bases, V lost 0 bases, and 10 bases had no gene match. Germline assignment: CDR1 SGHVS and CDR2 FNYEAQ. The CDR3 DNA reads as TGTGCCAGCAGCTTAGCGGGGACAGGGGACATGGATAGCTACACCTTC. Translating gives CASSLAGTGDMDSYTF. Based on the CDR3 plus reference TRBV7-6 and TRBJ1-2, the full variable domain is GAGVSQSPRYKVTKRGQDVALRCDPISGHVSLYWYRQALGQGPEFLTYFNYEAQQDKSGLPNDRFSAERPEGSISTLTIQRTEQRDSAMYRCASSLAGTGDMDSYTFGSGTRLTVV.

Turning to this clonotype: The junction does not match germline at one end; this may be a read error. The chain joins TRBV12-3 or TRBV12-4 to TRBJ2-2; 14 bases map to TRBD2. The CDR3 runs 16 residues. CDR3 in DNA: TGTGCCAGCAGTGATGGACTAGCGGGAGGCACCTGGGAGCTGTTTTTT. Its translation: CASSDGLAGGTWELFF.

The chain combines TRBV29-1 with TRBJ1-1; D is perhaps TRBD1 (5 bases). Germline CDR1 and CDR2: SQVTM and ANQGSEA. CDR3 length equals 13 residues. Trimming cost V 3 bases and J 4 bases, with 12 bases left between them. The chain's CDR3 is CSVDGGVVTEAFF. CDR3 bases: TGCAGCGTTGATGGGGGGGTGGTCACTGAAGCTTTCTTT.

This chain's CDR3 is CASSRTNEKLFF. CDR3 nucleotides: TGTGCCAGCAGCCGAACTAATGAAAAACTGTTTTTT. V gene TRBV7-9 combines with J gene TRBJ1-4; no reliable D call. CDR1 SEHNR and CDR2 FQNEAQ come from the germline V gene (reference sequence). Trimming cost V 5 bases and J 1 base, with 2 bases left between them. This CDR3 has 12 residues.

The chain links TRBV18 to TRBJ2-2, with D possibly TRBD1 on 5 matching bases. The CDR3 loop spans 17 amino acids. Germline CDR1 reads KGHSH; CDR2 reads LQKENI. Trimming removed 4 bases from V and 5 bases from J, with 20 bases in between. The CDR3 DNA is TGTGCCAGCTCACTGAAGGGGTGGCAAGTCCAGACCGGGGAGCTGTTTTTT. This encodes CASSLKGWQVQTGELFF.

The chain has TRBV6-5 and TRBJ2-1; 11 bases match TRBD2. Germline V lookup: CDR1 MNHEY, CDR2 SVGAGI. The CDR3 runs 16 residues. With V trimmed by 6 bases and J by 0 bases, 4 bases remained unmatched. The chain's CDR3 is CASRTSGGFSYNEQFF. As DNA, the CDR3 is TGTGCCAGCAGAACTAGCGGGGGATTCTCCTACAATGAGCAGTTCTTC.